This TCR beta chain comes out of a study of shared clonotypes between healthy human individuals. Of note for this clone: Antigen specificity is unknown.

The CDR3 has 15 amino acids. V dropped 0 bases and J dropped 0 bases, with 4 bases sitting between them. Sorted-subset replicate PCRs used 200 ng of genomic DNA. This amount corresponded to 30,000 to 35,000 T cell genomes. TCRdb's copy holds only in-frame clones and misses some; the assay was immunoSEQ multiplex PCR. The data show about 1.1 million clones, 70% to 80% seen once. Points from the study as a whole: The study found lower generation probabilities in non-shared clonotypes than in those shared by all four donors.

This receptor was obtained from a man younger than 35 in good health. Some clones in this sample may be carry-over from other donors' samples. The rearrangement uses TRBV5-3 and TRBJ2-6; unclear D gene. TRBV5-3 is given ORF status, its function remaining uncertain. Sequencing was carried out using memory CD4+ T cells from PBMCs. Subset of the sample: CD45RA-negative fraction. CDR3 DNA: TGTGCCAGAAGCTTGGAGGGCTCTGGGGCCAACGTCCTGACTTTC. Translated: CARSLEGSGANVLTF.